The 31 T cell receptor beta chains below all came from one sample that was sequenced in a study of cytomegalovirus exposure and HLA in healthy donors (dated by TCRdb to 2016 to 2017). The library relied on the immunoSEQ multiplex PCR assay. The multiplex PCR relied on a mix of 60 forward primers for TCR Vbeta segments and 13 reverse primers for TCR Jbeta segments. TCRdb holds this immuneACCESS table with in-frame rearrangements only. Some clones are missing; in checked studies, unresolved V genes explain under half, and the rest has no known cause. This sample lists about 160,000 clones; roughly 79% were detected once. The ten largest clones capture roughly 1.3% of the sample. Sequences were obtained from PBMCs. The receptors stem from a man aged 30 to 45 in good health and CMV-seronegative.

The chain combines TRBV9 with TRBJ1-4; 8 bases agree with TRBD1. This CDR3 is built from 15 residues. Germline CDR1 is SGDLS and CDR2 is YYNGEE. J was trimmed by 7 bases and V by 0 bases; bases with no gene match: 5. The CDR3 DNA reads TGTGCCAGCAGCGTAGGCCAGGGGGCAACTGAAAAACTGTTTTTT. It yields the protein CASSVGQGATEKLFF.

V is TRBV5-1 and J is TRBJ2-5, with 14 bases matching TRBD2. CDR3 length: 18 residues. Trimming took 0 bases from V and 4 from J; bases not matched to a gene: 8. Germline V gives CDR1 SGHRS, CDR2 YFSETQ. The CDR3 loop reads CASSLVSGLAGGIETQYF. The CDR3 DNA is TGCGCCAGCAGCTTGGTCAGCGGACTAGCGGGGGGTATAGAGACCCAGTACTTC.

This rearrangement joins TRBV5-1 to TRBJ2-5; D uncertain. CDR1 is SGHRS, CDR2 YFSETQ, per germline. The V end was cut by 5 bases, the J end by 5 bases, with 13 bases between. This CDR3 contains 13 residues. CDR3 loop: CASSTSDPETQYF. Here the CDR3 DNA reads TGCGCCAGCAGTACCAGCGACCCGGAGACCCAGTACTTC.

The chain is built from TRBV4-1 and TRBJ1-5; 7 positions match TRBD1. The CDR3 runs 15 residues. The V segment lost 1 base and the J segment 3 bases; nucleotides outside the gene matches: 3. The germline V gene has CDR1 MGHRA and CDR2 YSYEKL. CDR3 protein: CASSQGTGVNQPQHF. Written as DNA, the CDR3 is TGCGCCAGCAGCCAAGGCACAGGGGTCAATCAGCCCCAGCATTTT.

This chain uses TRBV5-4 with TRBJ2-7; no clear D. The germline CDR1 and CDR2 sequences are SGHNT and YYREEE (reference sequence). CDR3 length equals 13 residues. V shed 3 bases and J shed 0 bases, with 7 bases lying between them. DNA of the CDR3: TGTGCCAGCAGCTCTACTTACTCCTACGAGCAGTACTTC. Encoded protein: CASSSTYSYEQYF.

CDR3 sequence (DNA): TGTGCCTGGATTTCTAGCGGGAGGGGGAATGAGCAGTTCTTC. Its translation is CAWISSGRGNEQFF. The chain has TRBV30 and TRBJ2-1, with 12 bases fitting TRBD2. The CDR3 covers 14 residues. Germline CDR1 reads GTSNPN; CDR2 reads SVGIG (reference sequence). The J segment lost 7 bases and the V segment lost 4 bases, leaving 5 bases of the junction unmatched.

V usage is TRBV30 and J usage is TRBJ1-1; 7 positions agree with TRBD1. Losses at the gene ends were 4 bases for V and 3 bases for J; bases not matched to a gene: 5. This CDR3 comprises 13 residues. Germline values: CDR1 GTSNPN, CDR2 SVGIG (reference sequence). The CDR3 nucleotides read TGTGCCTGGAAGGGGGCGCGGGACACTGAAGCTTTCTTT. Translation gives CAWKGARDTEAFF.

The CDR3 DNA is TGTGCCACCAGCACCTCTTCCTTGGGAGTAAGCGAGCAGTACTTC. It codes for CATSTSSLGVSEQYF. The V gene is TRBV15, the J gene TRBJ2-7; a weak D match, TRBD2 (5 bases). The CDR3 spans 15 residues. Germline V gives CDR1 LNHNV, CDR2 YYDKDF (reference sequence). With 4 bases removed from V and 6 bases from J, the gap between germline ends came to 19 bases.

The table lists this clone with a few counts. This chain links TRBV19 with TRBJ2-7, with 9 bases aligning to TRBD1. This CDR3 contains 14 residues. Per germline, CDR1 LNHDA and CDR2 SQIVND (reference sequence). V shed 7 bases and J 2 bases; nucleotides not matched to a gene: 6. CDR3 DNA: TGTGCCAGTAAAACGGGACAGGGTGCCTACGAGCAGTACTTC. It specifies CASKTGQGAYEQYF.

V and J are TRBV6-6 and TRBJ2-5; the D gene is possibly TRBD2 (5 bases). This CDR3 comprises 15 residues. Germline assignment: CDR1 MNHNY and CDR2 SVGAGI (reference sequence). V dropped 7 bases and J dropped 3 bases, with 18 bases sitting between them. This CDR3 is CASIPAGDGEETQYF. CDR3 nucleotide sequence: TGTGCCAGCATTCCCGCCGGGGATGGAGAAGAGACCCAGTACTTC.

This clone came up once. V usage is TRBV6-5 and J usage is TRBJ2-7, with D perhaps matching TRBD2 (7 bases). The CDR3 covers 14 residues. The germline gives CDR1 MNHEY, CDR2 SVGAGI. Deletions cut 4 bases from V and 2 bases from J, with 12 bases between. The CDR3 is CASSSIGGAYEQYF. The CDR3, as DNA: TGTGCCAGCAGTTCCATAGGGGGGGCCTACGAGCAGTACTTC.

The chain is built from TRBV28 and TRBJ1-1; unclear D gene. V lost 6 bases to trimming and J lost 10 bases, with 15 bases between them. This CDR3 is built from 12 residues. The germline gives CDR1 MDHEN, CDR2 SYDVKM. The CDR3 coding sequence is TGTGCCAGCAGCCCACTTAAGAGGGCAGCTTTCTTT. Its protein product is CASSPLKRAAFF.

The chain recombines TRBV5-1 with TRBJ2-5; 9 bases map to TRBD2. V trimming: 3 bases; J trimming: 4 bases; junction bases outside the gene matches: 13. The germline V gene encodes CDR1 SGHRS and CDR2 YFSETQ. The CDR3 is made up of 17 amino acids. The DNA for the CDR3 is TGCGCCAGCAGCTCACTGGGGCTAGCGGGGATTCGAGAGACCCAGTACTTC. Protein sequence: CASSSLGLAGIRETQYF.

The chain has TRBV30 and TRBJ1-6, with no clear D. The CDR3 totals 15 residues. Germline CDR1 reads GTSNPN; CDR2 reads SVGIG (reference sequence). V lost 2 bases and J lost 0, with 8 bases in between. The CDR3: CAWSRTSSYNSPLHF. The CDR3 region has the DNA TGTGCCTGGAGTCGCACGAGCTCCTATAATTCACCCCTCCACTTT. The variable domain in full, with the rest retrieved from reference TRBV30 and TRBJ1-6, is SQTIHQWPATLVQPVGSPLSLECTVEGTSNPNLYWYRQAAGRGLQLLFYSVGIGQISSEVPQNLSASRPQDRQFILSSKKLLLSDSGFYLCAWSRTSSYNSPLHFGNGTRLTVT.

This sequence joins TRBV6-1 and TRBJ1-1, with 9 bases lining up with TRBD1. The CDR3 runs 15 residues. The germline CDR1 and CDR2 sequences are MNHNS and SASEGT. The V and J ends lost 1 base and 5 bases, in that order; junction bases with no gene match: 5. CDR3 amino acids: CASSEVGTGYTEAFF. CDR3 coding DNA: TGTGCCAGCAGTGAAGTGGGGACAGGGTATACTGAAGCTTTCTTT.

The chain links TRBV5-1 to TRBJ2-3; 7 bases align to TRBD1. CDR1 and CDR2 (germline): SGHRS, YFSETQ. The J segment lost 1 base and the V segment lost 2 bases, leaving 7 bases of the junction unmatched. The CDR3 runs to 16 residues. CDR3 bases: TGCGCCAGCAGCTTTGCTCCCACAGGGGGCACAGATACGCAGTATTTT. Encoded protein: CASSFAPTGGTDTQYF.

Here the CDR3 DNA reads TGCAGCGTTGCCCCCCGGACAGCGGGGGTTTCCTACGAGCAGTACTTC. This translates into CSVAPRTAGVSYEQYF. V and J are TRBV29-1 and TRBJ2-7, with 8 bases fitting TRBD2. The CDR3 contains 16 residues. From germline, CDR1 is SQVTM and CDR2 ANQGSEA. J lost 1 base, V lost 4 bases, and 12 bases had no gene match.

The chain employs TRBV2 and TRBJ1-1; D perhaps matches TRBD1 (5 bases). Germline loops: CDR1 SNHLY, CDR2 FYNNEI. This CDR3 has 14 residues. The V gene lost 5 bases and the J gene lost 0 bases, with 10 bases spanning the gap. The CDR3 bases are TGTGCCAGCAGTTTGACAGCCATGAACACTGAAGCTTTCTTT. Amino acid sequence: CASSLTAMNTEAFF.

The rearrangement joins TRBV5-1 to TRBJ2-7; maybe TRBD2 (5 bases). The V end was cut by 4 bases, the J end by 5 bases, with 22 bases between. CDR1 is SGHRS, CDR2 YFSETQ, per germline. CDR3 size: 16 residues. The CDR3 DNA reads as TGCGCCAGCAGCCGCCTACTAAGTGGGAGTTTCCACGAGCAGTACTTC. Protein: CASSRLLSGSFHEQYF.

The J gene is TRBJ2-5, the V gene TRBV2; 8 nucleotides agree with TRBD1. CDR3 size: 15 residues. V was pared by 3 bases and J by 3 bases, with 6 bases of the junction left unmatched. Germline V gives CDR1 SNHLY, CDR2 FYNNEI. This CDR3 is CASSEENRGKETQYF. The CDR3 DNA is TGTGCCAGCAGTGAGGAAAACAGGGGGAAAGAGACCCAGTACTTC. The whole variable domain, remainder taken from reference TRBV2 and TRBJ2-5, is EPEVTQTPSHQVTQMGQEVILRCVPISNHLYFYWYRQILGQKVEFLVSFYNNEISEKSEIFDDQFSVERPDGSNFTLKIRSTKLEDSAMYFCASSEENRGKETQYFGPGTRLLVL.

The chain links TRBV28 to TRBJ2-7, with TRBD1 matching 8 bases. Germline assignment: CDR1 MDHEN and CDR2 SYDVKM. Trimming cost V 5 bases and J 5 bases; bases outside gene matches: 11. This CDR3 comprises 15 residues. The CDR3 loop reads CASSLRQGSGDEQYF. The CDR3 DNA sequence: TGTGCCAGCAGTCTCCGACAGGGGTCGGGTGACGAGCAGTACTTC.

Only one count was recorded for this clone. V usage is TRBV27 and J usage is TRBJ2-7, with 8 nucleotides matching TRBD1. J lost 0 bases, V lost 4 bases, and 5 bases had no gene match. The CDR3 loop spans 15 amino acids. Germline V CDR1 and CDR2: MNHEY, SMNVEV (reference sequence). The CDR3 loop is CASSSRQGSSYEQYF. The CDR3 DNA is TGTGCCAGCAGTTCTAGACAGGGGAGCTCCTACGAGCAGTACTTC.

This rearrangement joins TRBV7-9 to TRBJ2-3; 7 nucleotides align to TRBD2. V lost 11 bases, J lost 4 bases, and 15 bases stayed unmatched. Per the germline V gene, CDR1 is SEHNR and CDR2 is FQNEAQ (reference sequence). The CDR3 contains 15 residues. In DNA, the CDR3 is TGTGCCGGGCAAGCGTTGGGGGGGGGAGCAGATACGCAGTATTTT. As protein: CAGQALGGGADTQYF.

The V gene is TRBV4-3, the J gene TRBJ2-1; D remains ambiguous. From germline, CDR1 is LGHNA and CDR2 YSLEER. CDR3 length equals 18 residues. V was trimmed by 0 bases and J by 3 bases, leaving 18 bases between them. DNA for the CDR3: TGCGCCAGCAGCCAAGAAAATTATTCAGGCCGGATCTACAATGAGCAGTTCTTC. Translating it yields CASSQENYSGRIYNEQFF.

The CDR3 here is CASSPFRYSGNTIYF. CDR3 DNA: TGTGCCAGCAGTCCCTTCAGGTACTCTGGAAACACCATATATTTT. The chain links TRBV27 to TRBJ1-3; D gene unclear. Trimming left V 5 bases short and J 0 bases short, with 11 bases between. The CDR3 covers 15 residues. CDR1 is MNHEY and CDR2 is SMNVEV in the germline V gene (reference sequence).

Here the CDR3 reads CASSLGGAGLYEQYF. The CDR3 bases are TGCGCCAGCAGCCTAGGCGGTGCAGGACTCTACGAGCAGTACTTC. The J gene is TRBJ2-7, the V gene TRBV4-1; D possibly corresponds to TRBD2 (5 bases). Trimming stripped 4 bases from V and 3 bases from J, with 16 bases between. Germline V gene lookup returns CDR1 MGHRA and CDR2 YSYEKL. The CDR3 is made up of 15 amino acids.

V and J are TRBV6-5 and TRBJ2-5, with TRBD2 identical over 8 bases. The closer fit of TRBJ2-7 to the DNA end suggests the J call may be wrong. The CDR3 loop spans 14 amino acids. CDR1 is MNHEY and CDR2 is SVGAGI in the germline V gene. Here the CDR3 DNA reads TGTGCCAGCAGTTACGTAGCGGGAACCTACGAGCAGTACTTC. This codes for CASSYVAGTYEQYF.

This clone has more than one count but fewer than ten. V and J are TRBV28 and TRBJ2-7, with 11 bases identical to TRBD1. CDR3 size: 15 residues. Germline lookup yields CDR1 MDHEN and CDR2 SYDVKM. Unmatched junction bases numbered 6, after V lost 6 bases and J lost 2 bases. The CDR3 nucleotides are TGTGCCAGCAGGGGACAGGGACAGGGGGCCTACGAGCAGTACTTC. Encoded protein: CASRGQGQGAYEQYF.

The chain couples TRBV27 to TRBJ2-7; TRBD1 agrees at 8 bases. The CDR3 length is 12 residues. Per germline, CDR1 MNHEY and CDR2 SMNVEV (reference sequence). V lost 6 bases and J lost 9; bases outside the gene matches: 7. The CDR3: CASSVTGEGQYF. The CDR3 DNA follows: TGTGCCAGCAGCGTGACAGGGGAAGGGCAGTACTTC.

V gene TRBV2 combines with J gene TRBJ1-6, with 8 bases that match TRBD1. The J segment lost 8 bases and the V segment lost 5 bases, leaving 5 bases of the junction unmatched. The CDR3 sequence is 14 residues long. Germline lookup yields CDR1 SNHLY and CDR2 FYNNEI. This CDR3 is CASSTGQGYSPLHF. The CDR3 DNA reads TGTGCCAGCAGTACCGGACAGGGTTATTCACCCCTCCACTTT.

The rearrangement links TRBV19 to TRBJ2-1, with a weak D call TRBD2 (6 bases). This CDR3 is 15 amino acids long. Germline CDR1 is LNHDA and CDR2 is SQIVND (reference sequence). Trimming removed 8 bases at V and 1 base at J, with 15 bases between. CDR3 nucleotide sequence: TGTGCCAGTTGCCTGGCGGGAACATCCTACAATGAGCAGTTCTTC. Its protein product is CASCLAGTSYNEQFF.